This entry is about one T cell receptor (beta chain). Its specificity is not known. Replicate sorted-subset PCRs were loaded with approximately 190 ng DNA, roughly 33,000 T cell genomes. The method was immunoSEQ multiplex PCR; TCRdb's version includes in-frame clones alone and lacks a portion of them. The sample yields nearly 600,000 clones, roughly 95% seen once. This entry is derived from a study of shared clonotypes between healthy human individuals. Findings of the study overall: Owing to a small donor count, the genetic and exposure-history diversity represented was limited. Non-shared clonotypes were found to have lower generation probabilities than the clonotypes that were shared by all four of the sorted-subset donors. Expectations were that clonotype sharing among donors would be affected by sequencing depth.

CD45RO-negative, CCR7-selected cells formed the naive CD8 fraction, which excluded terminally differentiated effector memory CD45RA+ cells. The receptor was derived from a woman in her twenties or thirties in good health. Sequencing was performed on naive CD8+ T cells sorted from blood.

CDR3 sequence reads: CASSLSLRLARNEQFF. The DNA for the CDR3 is TGTGCCAGCAGTTTATCCCTTAGACTAGCGAGGAATGAGCAGTTCTTC. This chain uses TRBV28 with TRBJ2-1; 8 bases map to TRBD2. V shed 1 base and J 7 bases; nucleotides not matched to a gene: 9. This CDR3 is built from 16 residues. Germline V gene lookup returns CDR1 MDHEN and CDR2 SYDVKM.